This T cell receptor (beta chain) emerged from a study of cytomegalovirus exposure and HLA in healthy donors. In the study overall: One earlier analysis, a look at 150 million to 200 million T cells, found around 110 million unique TCR beta sequences. Regarding the study as a whole: There were approximately 150 TCR beta chains listed as cytomegalovirus-associated.

The CDR3 extends over 14 amino acids. Germline lookup yields CDR1 MDHEN and CDR2 SYDVKM. The trim removed 7 bases at V and 5 bases at J, leaving 7 bases unmatched. Use of 60 Vbeta and 13 Jbeta primers characterized the PCR. Generated by immunoSEQ multiplex PCR, the TCRdb table keeps only in-frame clones and is missing some. The table has 100,000 to 150,000 clones, about three quarters seen once. In regard to this clone: Its antigen is as yet unknown.

The rearrangement links TRBV28 to TRBJ1-5; 8 nucleotides line up with TRBD1. What was sequenced was PBMCs. The source of this sequence is a woman aged 40 to 55 in good health and CMV-seronegative. The CDR3 coding sequence is TGTGCCAGCACCATACCGACAGGGGATCAGCCCCAGCATTTT. Translated, it gives CASTIPTGDQPQHF.